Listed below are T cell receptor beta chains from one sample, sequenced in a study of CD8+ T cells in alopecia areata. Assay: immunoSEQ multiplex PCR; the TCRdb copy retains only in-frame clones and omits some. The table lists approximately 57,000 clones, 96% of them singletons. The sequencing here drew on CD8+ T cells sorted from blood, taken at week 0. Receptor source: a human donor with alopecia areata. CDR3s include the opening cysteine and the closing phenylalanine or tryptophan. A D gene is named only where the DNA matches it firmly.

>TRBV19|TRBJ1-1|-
TGTGCCAGTAGTAACCCTGGGACGGTTGAAGCTTTCTTT
CASSNPGTVEAFF
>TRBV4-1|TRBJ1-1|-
TGCGCCAGCAGCCCGGACAGTTTGAACACTGAAGCTTTCTTT
CASSPDSLNTEAFF
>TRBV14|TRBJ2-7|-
TGTGCCAGCAGCCAAGGTGGATACGAGCAGTACTTC
CASSQGGYEQYF
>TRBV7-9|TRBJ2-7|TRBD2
TGTGCCAGCAGCTCTCCCCCCGCGGGAGTTTCACCCTCCTACGAGCAGTACTTC
CASSSPPAGVSPSYEQYF
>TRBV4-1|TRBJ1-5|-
TGCGCCAGCAGCCTTGTCCGGGAGGTCAATCAGCCCCAGCATTTT
CASSLVREVNQPQHF
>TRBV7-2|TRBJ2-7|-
TGTGCCAGCAGCTTATCCCTCCCGACGGAGAAGAACGAGCAGTACTTC
CASSLSLPTEKNEQYF
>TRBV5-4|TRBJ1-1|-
TGTGCCAGCAGCTTGACGGCAGGGGACACTGAAGCTTTCTTT
CASSLTAGDTEAFF
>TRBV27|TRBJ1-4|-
TGTGCCAGCAGTTTGGAGGGAGTGGATGAAAAACTGTTTTTT
CASSLEGVDEKLFF
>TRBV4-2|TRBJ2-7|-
TGTGCCAGCAGCCCGGGAATTAACGAGCAGTACTTC
CASSPGINEQYF
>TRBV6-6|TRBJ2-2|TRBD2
TGTGCCAGCAGCCCCCGTGGTAGCGGGGACACCGGGGAGCTGTTTTTT
CASSPRGSGDTGELFF
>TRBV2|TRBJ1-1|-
TGTGCCAGCATCCCACCGGGGCGCACTGAAGCTTTCTTT
CASIPPGRTEAFF
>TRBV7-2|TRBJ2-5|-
TGTGAGAGGGAGGCAGAGACCCAGTACTTC
CEREAETQYF